This TCR beta chain was obtained from a study of human T cells and chemical hapten exposure. Study summary: Donors were sensitized with 2% DPC on the upper inner arm. The patients, most of them female, presented with alopecia areata, totalis or universalis.

Study-level points and caveats: DPC sensitization produced no change in TCRs with frequency above 1 in 1000.

Time point meaning: patch test 1, 2 weeks after DPC sensitization. Indicated treatment: therapeutic diphenylcyclopropenone sensitization with weekly scalp DPC. Patients had alopecia, were aged 18 to 70, and were not pregnant. Turning to this clonotype: Its antigen is unidentified.

The CDR3 is 16 residues long. Germline V gene lookup returns CDR1 MDHEN and CDR2 SYDVKM. V dropped 3 bases and J dropped 6 bases, with 20 bases sitting between them. TCRdb called the RACE reads again in MiXCR, with one record for every CDR3 protein. The sample includes 55,000 to 85,000 distinct CDR3 sequences, 9.8% of them seen just once. This clonotype originated in a middle-aged woman with alopecia areata. Some clones in this sample may be carry-over from other donors' samples. The chain has TRBV28 and TRBJ1-2; D may be TRBD1 (6 bases). The input for sequencing was whole blood, taken in connection with sensitization to the hapten diphenylcyclopropenone (DPC). The CDR3 DNA is TGTGCCAGCAGTTTCCATCATAGGGGGGGCAGAAATGGCTACACCTTC. Translation gives CASSFHHRGGRNGYTF.